This T cell receptor beta chain was identified during a study of shared clonotypes between healthy human individuals. Study in general: Every donor yielded three CD4 naive, three CD4 memory, two CD8 naive and one CD8 memory plate.

The assay was immunoSEQ multiplex PCR, and TCRdb's table has in-frame clones only and misses some. Of some 550,000 clones in the sample, roughly 97% were seen once. CDR1 SGHDN and CDR2 FVKESK come from the germline V gene. CDR3 length: 19 amino acids. V gave up 0 bases and J gave up 1 base; unmatched junction bases: 14. About this clone itself: Its antigen is undetermined.

Whole-study findings and limits: Only blood was sampled, and tissue TCR repertoires likely differ from blood ones. An expected dependence of interdonor clonotype sharing on sequencing depth was noted.

Only Caucasian adults living in Nashville, Tennessee made up the donor group. The TCR originated in a woman aged 25 to 39 in good health. The J gene is TRBJ2-7, the V gene TRBV14, with 8 bases aligning to TRBD1. Sequenced material: naive CD4+ T cells sorted from blood. Noted subset: CD45RA+ positively selected. The CDR3 bases are TGTGCCAGCAGCCAAGATAGAGGCATCTGGACAGGGCGTTCCTACGAGCAGTACTTC. This gives the protein CASSQDRGIWTGRSYEQYF.